This paragraph covers one TCR beta chain sequence. Its antigen is undetermined. The data stem from a study of post-analysis software for immune sequencing data. V shed 5 bases, J shed 8 bases, and the junction held 11 bases outside the gene matches. This CDR3 region has 14 residues. Germline-derived CDR1 and CDR2 are DFQATT and SNEGSKA (reference sequence). Study-wide results and caveats: In patients, roughly 5 TRBV segments were more frequent than in controls, with TRBV5-6, TRBV5-1 and TRBV20-1 among them.

Unique molecular identifiers were carried by the TCR beta cDNA libraries. TCRdb re-derived calls from the PCR reads in MiXCR, one entry per CDR3 protein. This sample has 700,000 to 800,000 distinct CDR3 sequences; about 32% occur once, and the top ten carry around 0.56%. The chain is built from TRBV20-1 and TRBJ2-1; the match to TRBD1 covers 8 bases. The sequence came from a girl aged 10 to 17 with multiple sclerosis. Sequencing was done on a sample of blood. CDR3 nucleotides: TGCAGTGCTCCCACCTTCGGACAGGGTTATGAGCAGTTCTTC. Translating gives CSAPTFGQGYEQFF.